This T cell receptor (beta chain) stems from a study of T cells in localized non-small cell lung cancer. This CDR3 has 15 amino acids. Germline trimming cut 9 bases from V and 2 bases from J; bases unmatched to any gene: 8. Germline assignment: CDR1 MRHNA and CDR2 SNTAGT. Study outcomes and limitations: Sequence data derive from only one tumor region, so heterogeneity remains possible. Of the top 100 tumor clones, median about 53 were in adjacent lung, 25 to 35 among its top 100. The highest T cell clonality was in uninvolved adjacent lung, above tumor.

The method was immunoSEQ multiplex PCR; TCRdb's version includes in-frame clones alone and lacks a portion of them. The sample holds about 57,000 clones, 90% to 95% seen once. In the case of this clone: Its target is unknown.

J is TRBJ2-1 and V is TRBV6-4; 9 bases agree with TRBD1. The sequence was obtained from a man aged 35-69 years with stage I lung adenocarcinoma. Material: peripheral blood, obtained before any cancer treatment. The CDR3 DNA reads TGTGCCAGGTTTCTGGGGGACAGGGCCTACAATGAGCAGTTCTTC. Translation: CARFLGDRAYNEQFF.